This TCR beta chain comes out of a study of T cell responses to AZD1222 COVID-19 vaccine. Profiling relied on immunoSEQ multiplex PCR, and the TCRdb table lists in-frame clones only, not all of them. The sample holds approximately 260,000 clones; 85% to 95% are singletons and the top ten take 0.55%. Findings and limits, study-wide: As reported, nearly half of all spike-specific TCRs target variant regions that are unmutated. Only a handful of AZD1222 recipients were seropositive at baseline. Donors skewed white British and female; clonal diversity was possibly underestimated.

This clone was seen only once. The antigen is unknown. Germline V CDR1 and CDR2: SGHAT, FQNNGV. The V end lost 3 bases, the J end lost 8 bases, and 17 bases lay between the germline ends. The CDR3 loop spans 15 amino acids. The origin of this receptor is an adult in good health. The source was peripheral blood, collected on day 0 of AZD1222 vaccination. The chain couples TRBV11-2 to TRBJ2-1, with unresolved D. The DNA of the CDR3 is TGTGCCAGCAGCTTCTCTCTATGGGGAAGGGATGAGCAGTTCTTC. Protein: CASSFSLWGRDEQFF.